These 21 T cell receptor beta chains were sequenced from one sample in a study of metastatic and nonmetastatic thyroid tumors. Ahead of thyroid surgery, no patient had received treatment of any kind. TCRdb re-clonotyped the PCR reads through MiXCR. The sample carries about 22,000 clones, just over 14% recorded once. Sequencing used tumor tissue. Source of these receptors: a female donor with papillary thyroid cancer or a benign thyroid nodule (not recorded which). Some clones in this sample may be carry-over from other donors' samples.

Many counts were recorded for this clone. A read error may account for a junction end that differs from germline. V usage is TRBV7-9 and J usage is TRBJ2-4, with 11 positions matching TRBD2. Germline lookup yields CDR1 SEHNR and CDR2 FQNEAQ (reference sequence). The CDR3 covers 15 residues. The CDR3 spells CASSLAGGLQNIQYF. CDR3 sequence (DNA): TGTGCCAGCAGCCTAGCGGGGGGCCTCCAAAACATTCAGTACTTC. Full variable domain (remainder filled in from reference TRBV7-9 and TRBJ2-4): DTGVSQNPRHKITKRGQNVTFRCDPISEHNRLYWYRQTLGQGPEFLTYFQNEAQLEKSRLLSDRFSAERPKGSFSTLEIQRTEQGDSAMYLCASSLAGGLQNIQYFGAGTRLSVL.

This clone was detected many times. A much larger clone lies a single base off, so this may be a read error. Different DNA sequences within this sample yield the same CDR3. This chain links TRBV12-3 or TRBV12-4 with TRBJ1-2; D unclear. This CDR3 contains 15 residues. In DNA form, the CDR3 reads TGTGCCAGCAGTTTATCCGGGGATAGAAGCTATGGCTATACCTTC. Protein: CASSLSGDRSYGYTF.

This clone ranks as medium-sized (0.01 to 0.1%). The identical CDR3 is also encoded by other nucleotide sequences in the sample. This CDR3 is CASAGGGGAGETQYF. The CDR3 bases are TGTGCCAGCGCTGGGGGCGGGGGGGCCGGTGAGACCCAGTACTTC. This chain uses TRBV2 with TRBJ2-5; TRBD2 matches at 9 bases. The J segment lost 5 bases and the V segment lost 8 bases, leaving 12 bases of the junction unmatched. The germline V gene encodes CDR1 SNHLY and CDR2 FYNNEI. This CDR3 has 15 residues.

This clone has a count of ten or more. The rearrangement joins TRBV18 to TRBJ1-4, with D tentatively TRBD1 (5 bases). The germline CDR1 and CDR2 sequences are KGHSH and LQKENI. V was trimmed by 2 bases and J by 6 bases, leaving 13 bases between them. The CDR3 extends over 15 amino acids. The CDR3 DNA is TGTGCCAGCTCACCATGGTCAGGGTCGGATGAAAAACTGTTTTTT. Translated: CASSPWSGSDEKLFF.

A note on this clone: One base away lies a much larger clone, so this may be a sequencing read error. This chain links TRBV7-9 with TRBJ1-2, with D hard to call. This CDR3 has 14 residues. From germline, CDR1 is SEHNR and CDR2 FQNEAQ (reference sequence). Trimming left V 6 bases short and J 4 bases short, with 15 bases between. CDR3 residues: CASRSAQASYGYTF. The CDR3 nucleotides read TGTGCCAGCAGGTCGGCTCAGGCCTCCTATGGCTACACCTTC.

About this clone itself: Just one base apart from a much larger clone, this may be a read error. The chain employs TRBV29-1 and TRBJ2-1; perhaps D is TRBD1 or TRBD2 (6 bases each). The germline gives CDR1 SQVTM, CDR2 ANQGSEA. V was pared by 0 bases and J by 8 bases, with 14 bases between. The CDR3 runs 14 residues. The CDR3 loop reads CSVEDWTKGDEQFF. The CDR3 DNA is TGCAGCGTTGAAGATTGGACTAAGGGGGATGAGCAGTTCTTC.

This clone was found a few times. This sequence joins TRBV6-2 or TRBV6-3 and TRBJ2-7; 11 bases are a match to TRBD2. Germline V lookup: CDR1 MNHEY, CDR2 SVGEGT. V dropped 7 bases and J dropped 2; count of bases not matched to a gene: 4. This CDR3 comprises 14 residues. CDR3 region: CASTILAGAYEQYF. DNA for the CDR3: TGTGCCAGCACCATACTAGCGGGAGCCTACGAGCAGTACTTC.

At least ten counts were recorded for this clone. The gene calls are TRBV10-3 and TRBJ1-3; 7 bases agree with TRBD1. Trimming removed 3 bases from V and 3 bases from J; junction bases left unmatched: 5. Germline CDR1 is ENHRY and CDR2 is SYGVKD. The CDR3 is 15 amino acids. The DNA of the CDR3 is TGTGCCATCAGTGACACCGGGACAGATGGAAACACCATATATTTT. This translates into CAISDTGTDGNTIYF.

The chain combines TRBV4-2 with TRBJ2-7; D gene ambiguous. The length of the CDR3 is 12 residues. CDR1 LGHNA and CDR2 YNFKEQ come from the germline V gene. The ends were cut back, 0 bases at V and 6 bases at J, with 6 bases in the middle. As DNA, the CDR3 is TGTGCCAGCAGCCAAGATCTCGGCGAGCAGTACTTC. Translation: CASSQDLGEQYF.

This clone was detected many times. The CDR3 here is CASSFRQGNTEAFF. The CDR3 region has the DNA TGTGCCAGCAGTTTTCGACAGGGCAACACTGAAGCTTTCTTT. The chain is built from TRBV5-5 and TRBJ1-1, with 7 bases lining up with TRBD1. The V gene end was trimmed by 5 bases and the J gene end by 2 bases; junction bases not matched to a gene: 6. Per germline, CDR1 SGHKS and CDR2 YYEKEE (reference sequence). The CDR3 loop spans 14 amino acids.

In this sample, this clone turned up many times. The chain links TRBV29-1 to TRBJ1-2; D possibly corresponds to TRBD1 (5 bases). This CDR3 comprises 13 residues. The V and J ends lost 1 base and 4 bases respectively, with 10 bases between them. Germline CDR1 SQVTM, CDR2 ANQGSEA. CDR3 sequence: CSVEGKQVYGYTF. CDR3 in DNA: TGCAGCGTTGAAGGAAAACAGGTCTATGGCTACACCTTC.

The CDR3 sequence is CASTTGDRAGELFF. The DNA of the CDR3 is TGCGCCAGCACCACAGGGGATAGGGCCGGGGAGCTGTTTTTT. The gene calls are TRBV5-1 and TRBJ2-2; TRBD1 agrees at 7 bases. CDR3 size: 14 residues. CDR1 and CDR2 from the germline V gene are SGHRS and YFSETQ. V shed 6 bases, J shed 6 bases, and the junction held 8 bases outside the gene matches.

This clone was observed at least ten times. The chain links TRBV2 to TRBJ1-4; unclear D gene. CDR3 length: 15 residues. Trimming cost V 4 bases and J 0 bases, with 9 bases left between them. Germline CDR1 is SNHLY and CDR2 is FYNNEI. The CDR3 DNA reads TGTGCCAGCAGTGGCAGCGCGTCAACTAATGAAAAACTGTTTTTT. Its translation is CASSGSASTNEKLFF.

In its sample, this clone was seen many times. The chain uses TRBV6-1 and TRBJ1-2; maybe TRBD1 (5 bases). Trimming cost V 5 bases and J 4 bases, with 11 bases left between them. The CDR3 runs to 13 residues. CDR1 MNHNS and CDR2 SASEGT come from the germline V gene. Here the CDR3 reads CASSRGFLYGYTF. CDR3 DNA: TGTGCCAGCAGTAGGGGATTCCTCTATGGCTACACCTTC.

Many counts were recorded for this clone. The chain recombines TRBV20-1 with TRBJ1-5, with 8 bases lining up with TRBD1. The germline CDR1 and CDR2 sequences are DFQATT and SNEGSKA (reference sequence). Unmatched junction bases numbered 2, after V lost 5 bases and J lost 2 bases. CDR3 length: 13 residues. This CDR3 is CSALQGGNQPQHF. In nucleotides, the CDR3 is TGCAGTGCTCTACAGGGGGGCAATCAGCCCCAGCATTTT.

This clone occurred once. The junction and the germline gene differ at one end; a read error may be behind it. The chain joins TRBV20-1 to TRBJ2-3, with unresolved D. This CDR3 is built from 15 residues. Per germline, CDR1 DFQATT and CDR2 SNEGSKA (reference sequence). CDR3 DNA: TGCAGTGCTAGAGATGCCAAGCTCGGCACATATACGCAGTATTTT. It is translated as CSARDAKLGTYTQYF.

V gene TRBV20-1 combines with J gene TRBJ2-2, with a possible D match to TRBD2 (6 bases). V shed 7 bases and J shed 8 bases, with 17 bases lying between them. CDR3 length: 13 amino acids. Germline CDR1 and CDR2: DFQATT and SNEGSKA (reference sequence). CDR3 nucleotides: TGCAGTGGGCGGGACCCACAAGGGGGGGAGCTGTTTTTT. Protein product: CSGRDPQGGELFF.

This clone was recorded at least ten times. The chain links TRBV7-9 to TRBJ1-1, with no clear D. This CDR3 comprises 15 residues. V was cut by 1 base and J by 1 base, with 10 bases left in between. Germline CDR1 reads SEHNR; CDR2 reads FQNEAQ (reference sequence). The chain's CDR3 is CASSLEVLGNTEAFF. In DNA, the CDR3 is TGTGCCAGCAGCTTAGAAGTGCTCGGGAACACTGAAGCTTTCTTT.

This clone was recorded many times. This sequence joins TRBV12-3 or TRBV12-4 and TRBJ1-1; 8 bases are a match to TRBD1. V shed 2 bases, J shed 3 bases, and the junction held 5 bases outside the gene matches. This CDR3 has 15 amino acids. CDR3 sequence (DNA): TGTGCCAGCAGTTTACGTCCGACAGGGGACACTGAAGCTTTCTTT. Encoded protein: CASSLRPTGDTEAFF.

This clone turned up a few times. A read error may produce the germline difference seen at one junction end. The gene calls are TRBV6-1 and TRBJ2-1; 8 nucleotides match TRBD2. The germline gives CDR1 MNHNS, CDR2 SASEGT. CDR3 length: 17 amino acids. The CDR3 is CSSRTTSGLFSYNEQFF. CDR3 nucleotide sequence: TGTTCCAGCAGGACTACTAGCGGCCTCTTCTCTTACAATGAGCAGTTCTTC.

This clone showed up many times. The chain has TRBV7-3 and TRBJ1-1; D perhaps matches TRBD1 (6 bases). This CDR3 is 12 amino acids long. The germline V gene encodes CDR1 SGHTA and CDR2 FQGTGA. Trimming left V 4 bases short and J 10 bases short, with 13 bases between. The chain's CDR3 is CASSSGGGVAFF. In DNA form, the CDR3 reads TGTGCCAGCAGCTCGGGAGGGGGAGTAGCTTTCTTT.